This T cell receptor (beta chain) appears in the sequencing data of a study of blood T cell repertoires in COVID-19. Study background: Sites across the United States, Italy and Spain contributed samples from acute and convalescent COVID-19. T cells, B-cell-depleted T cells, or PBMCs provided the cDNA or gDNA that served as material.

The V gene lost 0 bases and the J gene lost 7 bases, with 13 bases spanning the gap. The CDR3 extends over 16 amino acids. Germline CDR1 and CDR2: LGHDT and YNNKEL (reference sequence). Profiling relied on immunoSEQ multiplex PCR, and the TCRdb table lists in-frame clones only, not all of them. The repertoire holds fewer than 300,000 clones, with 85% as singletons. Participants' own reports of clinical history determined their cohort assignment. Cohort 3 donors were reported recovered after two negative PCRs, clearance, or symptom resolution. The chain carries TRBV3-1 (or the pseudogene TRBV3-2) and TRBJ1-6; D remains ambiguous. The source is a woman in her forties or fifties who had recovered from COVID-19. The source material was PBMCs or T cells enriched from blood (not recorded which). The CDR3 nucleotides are TGTGCCAGCAGCCAAGAGGCGGTAAGGGAGAATTCACCCCTCCACTTT. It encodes CASSQEAVRENSPLHF.